Listed below are T cell receptor beta chains from one sample, sequenced in a study of T cell responses to AZD1222 COVID-19 vaccine. Here immunoSEQ multiplex PCR was the method, and the copy in TCRdb shows in-frame clones only, minus some. The table records 100,000 or so clones, approximately 87% of them present only once. Sequenced material: peripheral blood, taken on day 0 of AZD1222 vaccination. The source is an adult in good health. Each CDR3 is given with its conserved first and last residue. Fields, in order: CDR3 protein, CDR3 DNA, D gene, clone size, J gene, V gene. The D gene is left open where the match is weak. The listing skips clone size in some rows; elsewhere it reads once, few, many or a size class.

CDR3 protein: CASSPRGGGAGELFF; CDR3 DNA: TGCGCCAGCAGCCCTCGCGGGGGTGGGGCCGGGGAGCTGTTTTTT; D gene: TRBD2; clone size: NA; J gene: TRBJ2-2; V gene: TRBV4-3
CDR3 protein: CASTPGDLYGYTF; CDR3 DNA: TGTGCCAGCACTCCCGGGGACCTCTATGGCTACACCTTC; D gene: NA; clone size: NA; J gene: TRBJ1-2; V gene: TRBV9
CDR3 protein: CASSGSAGEQETQYF; CDR3 DNA: TGTGCCAGCAGCGGGTCGGCGGGGGAGCAAGAGACCCAGTACTTC; D gene: TRBD2; clone size: NA; J gene: TRBJ2-5; V gene: TRBV9
CDR3 protein: CASSPPVGYTF; CDR3 DNA: TGTGCCAGCAGCCCCCCAGTCGGCTACACCTTC; D gene: NA; clone size: NA; J gene: TRBJ1-2; V gene: TRBV28
CDR3 protein: CASSLLAGKSYNEQFF; CDR3 DNA: TGTGCCAGCAGTTTATTGGCGGGCAAATCCTACAATGAGCAGTTCTTC; D gene: NA; clone size: NA; J gene: TRBJ2-1; V gene: TRBV28
CDR3 protein: CAIRGGNQPQHF; CDR3 DNA: TGTGCCATCAGGGGCGGCAATCAGCCCCAGCATTTT; D gene: NA; clone size: NA; J gene: TRBJ1-5; V gene: TRBV10-3
CDR3 protein: CAWSFQGNTEAFF; CDR3 DNA: TGTGCCTGGAGTTTTCAGGGGAACACTGAAGCTTTCTTT; D gene: NA; clone size: NA; J gene: TRBJ1-1; V gene: TRBV30
CDR3 protein: CASSLSGGPTEAFF; CDR3 DNA: TGTGCCAGCAGCCTCTCAGGGGGGCCGACTGAAGCTTTCTTT; D gene: TRBD1; clone size: NA; J gene: TRBJ1-1; V gene: TRBV6-5
CDR3 protein: CASSLNQETQYF; CDR3 DNA: TGTGCCAGCAGCTTAAACCAAGAGACCCAGTACTTC; D gene: NA; clone size: NA; J gene: TRBJ2-5; V gene: TRBV11-3
CDR3 protein: CASMGRSSYNSPLHF; CDR3 DNA: TGTGCCAGTATGGGACGGAGCTCCTATAATTCACCCCTCCACTTT; D gene: NA; clone size: NA; J gene: TRBJ1-6; V gene: TRBV19
CDR3 protein: CASSLSSTANTGELFF; CDR3 DNA: TGTGCCAGCAGCTTATCAAGCACAGCGAACACCGGGGAGCTGTTTTTT; D gene: NA; clone size: NA; J gene: TRBJ2-2; V gene: TRBV7-3
CDR3 protein: CASSQDTAGGQFF; CDR3 DNA: TGTGCCAGCAGCCAAGATACAGCGGGGGGGCAGTTCTTC; D gene: TRBD2; clone size: NA; J gene: TRBJ2-1; V gene: TRBV4-2
CDR3 protein: CASSIVGGEKLFF; CDR3 DNA: TGTGCCAGTAGTATAGTCGGTGGTGAAAAACTGTTTTTT; D gene: NA; clone size: NA; J gene: TRBJ1-4; V gene: TRBV19
CDR3 protein: CASSLEDRQRANYGYTF; CDR3 DNA: TGCGCCAGCAGCTTGGAGGACAGGCAGCGAGCTAACTATGGCTACACCTTC; D gene: TRBD1; clone size: NA; J gene: TRBJ1-2; V gene: TRBV5-1
CDR3 protein: CASSLPRTGGEKLFF; CDR3 DNA: TGTGCCAGCAGCCTTCCCCGGACAGGAGGTGAAAAACTGTTTTTT; D gene: TRBD1; clone size: few; J gene: TRBJ1-4; V gene: TRBV7-2
CDR3 protein: CASSFTRGSYEQYF; CDR3 DNA: TGTGCCAGCAGTTTCACCCGGGGATCGTACGAGCAGTACTTC; D gene: NA; clone size: NA; J gene: TRBJ2-7; V gene: TRBV28
CDR3 protein: CASSLTEHRSASGANVLTF; CDR3 DNA: TGTGCCAGCAGCCTAACCGAACACAGGTCTGCCTCTGGGGCCAACGTCCTGACTTTC; D gene: NA; clone size: once; J gene: TRBJ2-6; V gene: TRBV11-2
CDR3 protein: CASSFTSGRVAGELFF; CDR3 DNA: TGTGCCAGCAGTTTTACTAGCGGGCGGGTGGCCGGGGAGCTGTTTTTT; D gene: TRBD2; clone size: NA; J gene: TRBJ2-2; V gene: TRBV6-5
CDR3 protein: CASSYSLGGRVETQYF; CDR3 DNA: TGTGCCAGCAGTTACTCCCTTGGCGGACGGGTAGAGACCCAGTACTTC; D gene: NA; clone size: NA; J gene: TRBJ2-5; V gene: TRBV6-2/TRBV6-3
CDR3 protein: CASSYLQEGNGYTF; CDR3 DNA: TGTGCCAGCAGTTACCTTCAGGAGGGGAATGGCTACACCTTC; D gene: NA; clone size: NA; J gene: TRBJ1-2; V gene: TRBV6-2/TRBV6-3
CDR3 protein: CASSSRQGHEQFF; CDR3 DNA: TGTGCCAGCAGCTCCCGACAGGGCCATGAGCAGTTCTTC; D gene: TRBD1; clone size: NA; J gene: TRBJ2-1; V gene: TRBV12-3/TRBV12-4
CDR3 protein: CASSPIKATNEKLFF; CDR3 DNA: TGTGCCAGCTCACCAATCAAAGCAACTAATGAAAAACTGTTTTTT; D gene: NA; clone size: NA; J gene: TRBJ1-4; V gene: TRBV18
CDR3 protein: CASSEKERGSAALF; CDR3 DNA: TGTGCCAGCAGTGAAAAAGAAAGGGGTTCCGCGGCGCTCTTC; D gene: NA; clone size: NA; J gene: TRBJ2-1; V gene: TRBV6-1
CDR3 protein: CASSVLRGTEAFF; CDR3 DNA: TGTGCCAGTAGTGTCCTCAGGGGCACTGAAGCTTTCTTT; D gene: NA; clone size: NA; J gene: TRBJ1-1; V gene: TRBV19
CDR3 protein: CASSSTGGEQFF; CDR3 DNA: TGTGCCAGCAGTTCGACAGGGGGTGAGCAGTTCTTC; D gene: TRBD1; clone size: NA; J gene: TRBJ2-1; V gene: TRBV9
CDR3 protein: CASGWDSNQPQHF; CDR3 DNA: TGTGCCAGCGGTTGGGATAGCAATCAGCCCCAGCATTTT; D gene: NA; clone size: NA; J gene: TRBJ1-5; V gene: TRBV2
CDR3 protein: CASTRGGANTEAFF; CDR3 DNA: TGTGCCAGCACCCGAGGAGGAGCAAACACTGAAGCTTTCTTT; D gene: NA; clone size: NA; J gene: TRBJ1-1; V gene: TRBV7-9
CDR3 protein: CASSENRGSSNQPQHF; CDR3 DNA: TGTGCCAGCAGTGAGAACAGGGGTTCGAGCAATCAGCCCCAGCATTTT; D gene: TRBD1; clone size: NA; J gene: TRBJ1-5; V gene: TRBV6-1
CDR3 protein: CASSYSRGSGNTIYF; CDR3 DNA: TGTGCCAGCAGTTACTCTAGGGGAAGTGGAAACACCATATATTTT; D gene: NA; clone size: NA; J gene: TRBJ1-3; V gene: TRBV6-5
CDR3 protein: CASSLLQGLTEAFF; CDR3 DNA: TGTGCCAGCAGCCTTTTACAGGGGTTGACTGAAGCTTTCTTT; D gene: TRBD1; clone size: NA; J gene: TRBJ1-1; V gene: TRBV14
CDR3 protein: CASSEQGKTGTEAFF; CDR3 DNA: TGTGCCAGCAGCGAACAGGGTAAGACGGGCACTGAAGCTTTCTTT; D gene: NA; clone size: once; J gene: TRBJ1-1; V gene: TRBV6-6
CDR3 protein: CATSDFNKGQFKETQYF; CDR3 DNA: TGTGCCACCAGTGATTTTAACAAGGGACAGTTTAAAGAGACCCAGTACTTC; D gene: TRBD1; clone size: NA; J gene: TRBJ2-5; V gene: TRBV24-1